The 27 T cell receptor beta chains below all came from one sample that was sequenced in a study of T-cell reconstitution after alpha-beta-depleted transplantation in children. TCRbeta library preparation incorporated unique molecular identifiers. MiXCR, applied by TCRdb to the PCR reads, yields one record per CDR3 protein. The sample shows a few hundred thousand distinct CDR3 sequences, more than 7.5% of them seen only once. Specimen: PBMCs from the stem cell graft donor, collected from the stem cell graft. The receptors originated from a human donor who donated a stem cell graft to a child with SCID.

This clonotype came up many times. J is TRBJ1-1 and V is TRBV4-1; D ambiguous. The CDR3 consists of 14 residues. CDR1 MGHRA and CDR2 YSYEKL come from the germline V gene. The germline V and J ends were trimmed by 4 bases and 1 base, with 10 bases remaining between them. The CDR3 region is CASSPRAANTEAFF. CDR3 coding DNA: TGCGCCAGCAGCCCAAGGGCGGCGAACACTGAAGCTTTCTTT.

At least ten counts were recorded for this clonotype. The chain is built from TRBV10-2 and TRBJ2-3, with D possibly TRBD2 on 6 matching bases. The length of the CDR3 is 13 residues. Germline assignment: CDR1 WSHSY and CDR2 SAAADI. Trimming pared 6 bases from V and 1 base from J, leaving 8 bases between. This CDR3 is CASRTRGTDTQYF. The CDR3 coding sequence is TGCGCCAGCAGGACTAGGGGCACAGATACGCAGTATTTT.

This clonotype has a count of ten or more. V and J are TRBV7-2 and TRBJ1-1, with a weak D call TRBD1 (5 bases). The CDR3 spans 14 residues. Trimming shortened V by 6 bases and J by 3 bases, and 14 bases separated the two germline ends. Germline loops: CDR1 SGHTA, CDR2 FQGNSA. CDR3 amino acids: CASSYKFRDTEAFF. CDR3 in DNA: TGTGCCAGCAGTTACAAGTTCAGGGACACTGAAGCTTTCTTT.

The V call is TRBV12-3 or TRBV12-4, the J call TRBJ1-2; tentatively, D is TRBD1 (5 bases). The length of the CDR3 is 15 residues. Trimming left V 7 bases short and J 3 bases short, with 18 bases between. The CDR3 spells CASNHPRDRDYGYTF. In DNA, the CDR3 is TGTGCCAGCAACCATCCCCGGGACCGGGACTATGGCTACACCTTC.

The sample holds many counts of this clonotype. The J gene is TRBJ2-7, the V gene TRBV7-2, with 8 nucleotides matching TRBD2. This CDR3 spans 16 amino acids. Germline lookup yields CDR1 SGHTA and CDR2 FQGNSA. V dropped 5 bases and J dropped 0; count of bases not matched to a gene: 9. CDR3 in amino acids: CASSHSLSGVSYEQYF. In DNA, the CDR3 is TGTGCCAGCAGCCACAGCCTTAGCGGGGTCTCCTACGAGCAGTACTTC.

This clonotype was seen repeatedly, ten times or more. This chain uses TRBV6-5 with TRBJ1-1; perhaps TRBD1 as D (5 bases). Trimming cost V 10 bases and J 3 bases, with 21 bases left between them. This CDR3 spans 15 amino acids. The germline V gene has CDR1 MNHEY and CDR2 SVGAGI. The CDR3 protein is CATIRWHLGDTEAFF. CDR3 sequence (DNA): TGTGCCACCATCAGGTGGCATTTGGGGGACACTGAAGCTTTCTTT.

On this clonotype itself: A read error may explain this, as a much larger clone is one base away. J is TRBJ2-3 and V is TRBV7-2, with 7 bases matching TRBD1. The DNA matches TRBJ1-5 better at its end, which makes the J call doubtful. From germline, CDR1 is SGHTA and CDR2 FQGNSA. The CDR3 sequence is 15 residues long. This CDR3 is CASSSLEVGTDTQHF. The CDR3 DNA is TGTGCCAGCAGCTCCCTGGAGGTCGGGACAGATACGCAGCATTTT.

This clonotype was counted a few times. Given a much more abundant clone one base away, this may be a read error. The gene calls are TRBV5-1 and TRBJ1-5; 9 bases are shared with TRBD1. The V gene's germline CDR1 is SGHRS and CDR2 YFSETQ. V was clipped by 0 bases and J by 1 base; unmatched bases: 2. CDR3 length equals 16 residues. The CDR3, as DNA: TGCGCCAGCAGCTTGGGGGACAGGGAGAGCAATCAGCCCCAGCATTTT. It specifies CASSLGDRESNQPQHF.

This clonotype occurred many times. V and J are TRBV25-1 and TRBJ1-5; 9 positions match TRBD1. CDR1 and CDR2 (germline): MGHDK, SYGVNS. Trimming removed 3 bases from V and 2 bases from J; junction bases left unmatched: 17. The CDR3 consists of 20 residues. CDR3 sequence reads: CASSDRGGQGGHWGNQPQHF. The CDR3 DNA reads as TGTGCCAGCAGTGATAGGGGGGGACAGGGAGGACACTGGGGCAATCAGCCCCAGCATTTT. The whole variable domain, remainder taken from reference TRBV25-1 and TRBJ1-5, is EADIYQTPRYLVIGTGKKITLECSQTMGHDKMYWYQQDPGMELHLIHYSYGVNSTEKGDLSSESTVSRIRTEHFPLTLESARPSHTSQYLCASSDRGGQGGHWGNQPQHFGDGTRLSIL.

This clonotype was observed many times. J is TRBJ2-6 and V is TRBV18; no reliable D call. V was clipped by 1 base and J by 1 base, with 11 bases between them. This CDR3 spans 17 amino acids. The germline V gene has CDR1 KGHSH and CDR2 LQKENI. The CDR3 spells CASSPLPGPSGANVLTF. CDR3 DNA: TGTGCCAGCTCACCACTCCCCGGACCATCTGGGGCCAACGTCCTGACTTTC.

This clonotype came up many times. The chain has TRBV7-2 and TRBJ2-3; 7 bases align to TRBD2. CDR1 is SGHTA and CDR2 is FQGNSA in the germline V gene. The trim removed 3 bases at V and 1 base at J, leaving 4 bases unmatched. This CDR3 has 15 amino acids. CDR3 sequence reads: CASSFDSGGTDTQYF. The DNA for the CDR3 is TGTGCCAGCAGCTTCGACAGCGGGGGCACAGATACGCAGTATTTT.

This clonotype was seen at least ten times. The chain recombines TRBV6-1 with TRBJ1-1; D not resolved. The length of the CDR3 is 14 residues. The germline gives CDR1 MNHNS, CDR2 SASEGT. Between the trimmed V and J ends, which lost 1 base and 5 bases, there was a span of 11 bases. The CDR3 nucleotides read TGTGCCAGCAGTGAAGGAGGTCTGATGACTGAAGCTTTCTTT. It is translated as CASSEGGLMTEAFF.

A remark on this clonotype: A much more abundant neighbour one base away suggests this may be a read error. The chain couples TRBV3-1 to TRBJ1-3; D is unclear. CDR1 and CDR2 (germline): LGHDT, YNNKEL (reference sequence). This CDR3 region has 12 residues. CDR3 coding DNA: TGTGCCAGCAGCCAAACTGGAAGCACCATATATTTT. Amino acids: CASSQTGSTIYF.

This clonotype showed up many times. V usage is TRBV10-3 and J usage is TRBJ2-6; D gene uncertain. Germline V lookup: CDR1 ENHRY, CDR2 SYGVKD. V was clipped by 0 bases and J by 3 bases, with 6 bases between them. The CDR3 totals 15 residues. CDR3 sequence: CAISESILGANVLTF. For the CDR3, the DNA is TGTGCCATCAGTGAGTCGATTCTTGGGGCCAACGTCCTGACTTTC.

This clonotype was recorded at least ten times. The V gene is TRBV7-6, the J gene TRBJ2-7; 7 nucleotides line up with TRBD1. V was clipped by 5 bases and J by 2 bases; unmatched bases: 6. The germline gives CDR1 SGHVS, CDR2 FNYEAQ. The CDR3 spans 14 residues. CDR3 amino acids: CASSVSGTAYEQYF. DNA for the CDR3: TGTGCCAGCAGCGTTAGTGGGACAGCCTACGAGCAGTACTTC.

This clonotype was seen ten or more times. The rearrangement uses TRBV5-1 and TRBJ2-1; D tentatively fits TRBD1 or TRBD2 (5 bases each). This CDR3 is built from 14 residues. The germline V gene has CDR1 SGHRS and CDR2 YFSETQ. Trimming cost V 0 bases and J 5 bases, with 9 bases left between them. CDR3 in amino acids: CASSLGDGNNEQFF. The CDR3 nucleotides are TGCGCCAGCAGCTTGGGGGACGGCAACAATGAGCAGTTCTTC.

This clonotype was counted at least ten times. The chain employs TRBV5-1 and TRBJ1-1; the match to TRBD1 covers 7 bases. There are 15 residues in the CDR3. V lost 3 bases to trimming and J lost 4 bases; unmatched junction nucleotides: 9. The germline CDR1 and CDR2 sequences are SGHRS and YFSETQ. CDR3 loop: CASSSFAGGGTEAFF. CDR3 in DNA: TGCGCCAGCAGCTCCTTCGCAGGGGGGGGCACTGAAGCTTTCTTT.

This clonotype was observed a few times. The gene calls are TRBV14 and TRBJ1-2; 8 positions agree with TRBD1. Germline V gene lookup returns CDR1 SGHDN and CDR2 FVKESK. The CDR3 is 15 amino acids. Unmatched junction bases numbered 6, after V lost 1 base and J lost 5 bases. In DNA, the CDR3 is TGTGCCAGCAGCCAAGCCGGGACAGGCCCTTATGGCTACACCTTC. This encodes CASSQAGTGPYGYTF. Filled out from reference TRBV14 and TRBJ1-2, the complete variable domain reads EAGVTQFPSHSVIEKGQTVTLRCDPISGHDNLYWYRRVMGKEIKFLLHFVKESKQDESGMPNNRFLAERTGGTYSTLKVQPAELEDSGVYFCASSQAGTGPYGYTFGSGTRLTVV.

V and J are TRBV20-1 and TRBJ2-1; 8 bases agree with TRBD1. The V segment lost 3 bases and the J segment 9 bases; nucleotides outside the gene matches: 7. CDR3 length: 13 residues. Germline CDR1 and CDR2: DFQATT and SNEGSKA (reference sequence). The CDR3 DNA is TGCAGTGCTAGCTCCAGGGGGCAGGGTGAGCAGTTCTTC. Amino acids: CSASSRGQGEQFF.

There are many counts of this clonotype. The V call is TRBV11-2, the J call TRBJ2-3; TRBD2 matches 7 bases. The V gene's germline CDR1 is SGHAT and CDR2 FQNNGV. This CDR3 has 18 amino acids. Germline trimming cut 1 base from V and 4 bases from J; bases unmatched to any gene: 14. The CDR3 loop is CASSLVPGGLPKADTQYF. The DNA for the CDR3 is TGTGCCAGCAGCTTAGTCCCCGGGGGACTACCGAAGGCAGATACGCAGTATTTT.

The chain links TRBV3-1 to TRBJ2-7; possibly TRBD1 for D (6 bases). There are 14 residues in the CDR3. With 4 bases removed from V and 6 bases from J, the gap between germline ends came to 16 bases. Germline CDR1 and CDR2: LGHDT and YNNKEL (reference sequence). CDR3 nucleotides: TGTGCCAGCAGCCCCACCCACCGGGACACCGAGCAGTACTTC. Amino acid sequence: CASSPTHRDTEQYF.

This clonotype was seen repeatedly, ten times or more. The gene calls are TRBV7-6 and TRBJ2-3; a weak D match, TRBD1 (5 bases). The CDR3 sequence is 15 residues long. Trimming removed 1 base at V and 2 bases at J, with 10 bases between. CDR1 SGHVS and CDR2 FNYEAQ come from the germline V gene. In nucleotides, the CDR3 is TGTGCCAGCAGCTTAGAGGGGCTTGTCACAGATACGCAGTATTTT. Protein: CASSLEGLVTDTQYF.

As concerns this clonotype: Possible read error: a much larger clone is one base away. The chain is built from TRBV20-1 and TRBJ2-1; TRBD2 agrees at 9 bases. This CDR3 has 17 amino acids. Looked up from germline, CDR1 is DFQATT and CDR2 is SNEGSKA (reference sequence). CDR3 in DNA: TGCTGTGCTAGAGATCGGATTAGCGGGGGAAGGTACAATGAGCAGTTCTTC. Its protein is CCARDRISGGRYNEQFF.

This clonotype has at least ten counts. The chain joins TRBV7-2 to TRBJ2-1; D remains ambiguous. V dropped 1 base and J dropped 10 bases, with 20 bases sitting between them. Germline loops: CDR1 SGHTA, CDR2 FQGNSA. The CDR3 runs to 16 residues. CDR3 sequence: CASSLVPRSQGTEQFF. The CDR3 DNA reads TGTGCCAGCAGCTTAGTCCCTAGGTCTCAAGGAACCGAGCAGTTCTTC.

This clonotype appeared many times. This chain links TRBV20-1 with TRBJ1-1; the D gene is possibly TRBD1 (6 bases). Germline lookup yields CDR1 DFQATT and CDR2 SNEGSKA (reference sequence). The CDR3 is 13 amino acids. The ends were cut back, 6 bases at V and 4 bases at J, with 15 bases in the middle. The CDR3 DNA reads TGCAGTGCGCCGAGGGGGGGGAGCACTGAAGCTTTCTTT. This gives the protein CSAPRGGSTEAFF.

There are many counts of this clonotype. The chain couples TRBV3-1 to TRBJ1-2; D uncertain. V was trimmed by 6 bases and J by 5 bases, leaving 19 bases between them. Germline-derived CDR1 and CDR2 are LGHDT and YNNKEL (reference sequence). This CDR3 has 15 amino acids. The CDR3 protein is CASSLSDPGIYGYTF. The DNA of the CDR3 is TGTGCCAGCAGTCTATCGGACCCGGGGATATATGGCTACACCTTC.

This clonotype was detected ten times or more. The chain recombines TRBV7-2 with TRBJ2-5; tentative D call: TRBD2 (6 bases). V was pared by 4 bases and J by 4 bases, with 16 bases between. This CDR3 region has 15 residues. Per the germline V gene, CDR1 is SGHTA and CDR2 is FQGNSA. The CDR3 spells CASSYGGAVLETQYF. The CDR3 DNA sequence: TGTGCCAGCAGCTACGGCGGGGCGGTATTAGAGACCCAGTACTTC.